A single sample gave rise to the 29 T cell receptor beta chains below, sequenced in a study of patients with pleural tuberculosis (dated by TCRdb to the mid-2010s). The instrument given in TCRdb is Illumina Genome Analyzer IIx. Using fastp at Q25 and MiXCR, TCRdb reprocessed the public reads and kept productive beta chains. One record per CDR3 amino acid sequence lists the most common genes and DNA. The sample contains 45,000 to 55,000 distinct CDR3 sequences, 5.5% to 8% of them found a single time. The biggest ten clones account for under 20% of the sample. The origin of the receptors is a human donor with pleural tuberculosis.

This clonotype was seen many times. This chain connects TRBV27 to TRBJ1-5; unclear D gene. The CDR3 runs 15 residues. Per germline, CDR1 MNHEY and CDR2 SMNVEV (reference sequence). V was shortened by 0 bases and J by 0 bases, with 6 bases between the two germline ends. The CDR3 region is CASSLSAASNQPQHF. CDR3 nucleotide sequence: TGTGCCAGCAGTTTATCGGCAGCTAGCAATCAGCCCCAGCATTTT.

This clonotype was seen a few times. The chain recombines TRBV10-3 with TRBJ2-5, with 14 positions matching TRBD2. The CDR3 totals 16 residues. Germline V gene sequence: CDR1 ENHRY, CDR2 SYGVKD. V gave up 6 bases and J gave up 1 base; unmatched junction bases: 4. CDR3 DNA: TGTGCCATCAGAGGGACTAGCGGGAGTGGCCAAGAGACCCAGTACTTC. Its protein is CAIRGTSGSGQETQYF.

Many counts were recorded for this clonotype. The J gene is TRBJ1-2, the V gene TRBV20-1; 7 bases map to TRBD1. Germline V gene data show CDR1 as DFQATT and CDR2 as SNEGSKA (reference sequence). CDR3 length: 13 residues. The trim removed 6 bases at V and 3 bases at J, leaving 7 bases unmatched. The CDR3 bases are TGCAGTGCCCAGGGACAGTTTGACTATGGCTACACCTTC. Translated, it gives CSAQGQFDYGYTF.

The sample holds many counts of this clonotype. The chain has TRBV19 and TRBJ2-1; 9 nucleotides agree with TRBD2. V dropped 3 bases and J dropped 4; count of bases not matched to a gene: 4. There are 15 residues in the CDR3. The germline gives CDR1 LNHDA, CDR2 SQIVND (reference sequence). For the CDR3, the DNA is TGTGCCAGTAGTATCTCTAGCGGGAAGTACAATGAGCAGTTCTTC. This encodes CASSISSGKYNEQFF.

This clonotype was seen at least ten times. The chain recombines TRBV20-1 with TRBJ2-3; the D gene is possibly TRBD1 (6 bases). This CDR3 is built from 13 residues. Germline assignment: CDR1 DFQATT and CDR2 SNEGSKA (reference sequence). V was cut by 3 bases and J by 7 bases, with 14 bases left in between. The DNA of the CDR3 is TGCAGTGCTAGCTCGGACGGGACAAATACGCAGTATTTT. Protein sequence: CSASSDGTNTQYF.

Ten or more counts support this clonotype. V gene TRBV25-1 combines with J gene TRBJ2-1, with unresolved D. V lost 6 bases and J 8 bases, leaving 8 bases between the germline ends. Germline V CDR1 and CDR2: MGHDK, SYGVNS. CDR3 length equals 11 residues. The CDR3 DNA is TGTGCCAGCAGGTCTGGGGATGAGCAGTTCTTC. Protein sequence: CASRSGDEQFF.

This clonotype was counted a few times. V and J are TRBV29-1 and TRBJ2-7; maybe TRBD2 (5 bases). Trimming pared 6 bases from V and 6 bases from J, leaving 12 bases between. This CDR3 has 11 amino acids. Germline V gene data show CDR1 as SQVTM and CDR2 as ANQGSEA. This CDR3 is CSVQTGIEQYF. The CDR3 coding sequence is TGCAGCGTCCAAACGGGAATCGAGCAGTACTTC.

Ten or more counts support this clonotype. J is TRBJ2-5 and V is TRBV24-1; 7 nucleotides line up with TRBD2. CDR3 length: 14 residues. Germline V gene data show CDR1 as KGHDR and CDR2 as SFDVKD. V was clipped by 7 bases and J by 4 bases; unmatched bases: 8. The DNA for the CDR3 is TGTGCCACCAGGGAAGACGGGGGGAGAGAGACCCAGTACTTC. This encodes CATREDGGRETQYF.

The table lists this clonotype with many counts. V is TRBV28 and J is TRBJ1-2; D call uncertain. This CDR3 contains 15 residues. Germline lookup yields CDR1 MDHEN and CDR2 SYDVKM. Between the trimmed V and J ends, which lost 2 bases and 4 bases, there was a span of 14 bases. The CDR3 DNA follows: TGTGCCAGCAGTTTAGGTCACAATAGGGCCTATGGCTACACCTTC. Protein: CASSLGHNRAYGYTF.

This clonotype occurred many times. The rearrangement joins TRBV19 to TRBJ2-1, with 12 bases fitting TRBD2. The V gene's germline CDR1 is LNHDA and CDR2 SQIVND (reference sequence). The CDR3 is made up of 17 amino acids. Trimming removed 4 bases from V and 6 bases from J; junction bases left unmatched: 10. CDR3 loop: CASSTSRTSGALNEQFF. The CDR3 DNA is TGTGCCAGTAGTACCTCTCGGACTAGCGGGGCACTCAATGAGCAGTTCTTC.

This clonotype was observed a handful of times. The chain couples TRBV11-1 to TRBJ2-7; no reliable D call. Trimming cost V 3 bases and J 4 bases, with 10 bases left between them. From germline, CDR1 is SGHAT and CDR2 FQDESV (reference sequence). The CDR3 is made up of 13 amino acids. The DNA of the CDR3 is TGTGCCAGCAGCTTTGACACGCCGTACGAGCAGTACTTC. Residues: CASSFDTPYEQYF.

This clonotype has a count of ten or more. The V call is TRBV2, the J call TRBJ1-5; D remains unclear. Germline V gene sequence: CDR1 SNHLY, CDR2 FYNNEI. V lost 3 bases and J 7 bases, leaving 13 bases between the germline ends. The CDR3 spans 14 residues. The CDR3 is CASSDQADWQPQHF. DNA of the CDR3: TGTGCCAGCAGTGACCAGGCCGATTGGCAGCCCCAGCATTTT.

Many counts were recorded for this clonotype. The gene calls are TRBV20-1 and TRBJ2-1, with unresolved D. The CDR3 loop spans 15 amino acids. V gave up 1 base and J gave up 8 bases, with 18 bases separating them. Germline loops: CDR1 DFQATT, CDR2 SNEGSKA (reference sequence). The DNA of the CDR3 is TGCAGTGCTAGAGTCCGGCTGGCTCCGTTGGATGAGCAGTTCTTC. Its protein product is CSARVRLAPLDEQFF.

This clonotype was counted many times. The chain couples TRBV19 to TRBJ2-3; perhaps TRBD2 as D (5 bases). Germline V lookup: CDR1 LNHDA, CDR2 SQIVND (reference sequence). The CDR3 contains 16 residues. Trimming shortened V by 7 bases and J by 3 bases, and 20 bases separated the two germline ends. The CDR3 here is CASTPSQSRGTDTQYF. In DNA, the CDR3 is TGTGCCAGTACCCCTAGTCAGTCCAGAGGGACAGATACGCAGTATTTT.

This clonotype was counted ten times or more. V is TRBV12-3 or TRBV12-4 and J is TRBJ1-1, with D possibly TRBD1 on 5 matching bases. The CDR3 consists of 11 residues. V gave up 7 bases and J gave up 8 bases, with 11 bases separating them. This chain's CDR3 is CASNRGGEAFF. DNA for the CDR3: TGTGCCAGCAATCGTGGGGGGGAAGCTTTCTTT.

This clonotype was counted ten times or more. The chain carries TRBV19 and TRBJ1-2, with D possibly matching TRBD1 (5 bases). Between the trimmed V and J ends, which lost 5 bases and 4 bases, there was a span of 11 bases. Germline assignment: CDR1 LNHDA and CDR2 SQIVND (reference sequence). This CDR3 is built from 13 residues. CDR3 region: CASSSTAVYGYTF. CDR3 DNA sequence: TGTGCCAGTAGTTCGACAGCCGTCTATGGCTACACCTTC.

This clonotype was picked up many times. This sequence joins TRBV6-1 and TRBJ1-5; 10 bases agree with TRBD1. J gave up 5 bases and V 9 bases, and 4 bases lay outside the gene matches. CDR1 and CDR2 (germline): MNHNS, SASEGT. There are 13 residues in the CDR3. CDR3 in amino acids: CASQGTGDQPQHF. CDR3 DNA sequence: TGTGCCAGTCAGGGGACAGGGGATCAGCCCCAGCATTTT.

This chain joins TRBV12-3 or TRBV12-4 and TRBJ1-1, with D uncertain. V was trimmed by 5 bases and J by 6 bases, leaving 19 bases between them. The CDR3 loop spans 15 amino acids. The CDR3 here is CASSIGGSNDAEAFF. CDR3 DNA: TGTGCCAGCAGTATAGGAGGCTCAAACGACGCTGAAGCTTTCTTT.

This clonotype showed up just a few times. The chain is built from TRBV11-1 and TRBJ2-3, with 10 bases matching TRBD2. This CDR3 contains 16 residues. The J segment lost 4 bases and the V segment lost 4 bases, leaving 8 bases of the junction unmatched. Germline CDR1 reads SGHAT; CDR2 reads FQDESV (reference sequence). This CDR3 reads CASSYLAGATPDTQYF. CDR3 in DNA: TGTGCCAGCAGCTACCTAGCGGGAGCTACTCCAGATACGCAGTATTTT.

The sample holds many counts of this clonotype. The chain carries TRBV12-3 or TRBV12-4 and TRBJ2-1, with 9 bases fitting TRBD2. The V gene end was trimmed by 9 bases and the J gene end by 0 bases; junction bases not matched to a gene: 6. The CDR3 length is 15 residues. The CDR3 protein is CASYDSGSSYNEQFF. For the CDR3, the DNA is TGTGCCAGTTACGATAGCGGGAGCTCCTACAATGAGCAGTTCTTC.

The chain recombines TRBV19 with TRBJ2-1; 7 positions match TRBD2. This CDR3 comprises 14 residues. V shed 4 bases, J shed 4 bases, and the junction held 4 bases outside the gene matches. Germline V gene lookup returns CDR1 LNHDA and CDR2 SQIVND (reference sequence). The CDR3 loop reads CASSRQRGYNEQFF. For the CDR3, the DNA is TGTGCCAGTAGTAGGCAGCGGGGTTACAATGAGCAGTTCTTC.

This clonotype was counted ten times or more. Here the CDR3 DNA reads TGCAGTGCTAGAGAATGGCACAGCTACGAGCAGTACTTC. Its translation: CSAREWHSYEQYF. This chain uses TRBV20-1 with TRBJ2-7; D gene unclear. Germline CDR1 and CDR2: DFQATT and SNEGSKA (reference sequence). V was cut by 0 bases and J by 3 bases, with 9 bases left in between. The CDR3 is made up of 13 amino acids.

This clonotype has a handful of counts. The chain recombines TRBV18 with TRBJ2-5, with TRBD1 identical over 9 bases. This CDR3 is 15 amino acids long. With V trimmed by 5 bases and J by 2 bases, 6 bases remained unmatched. Germline V gene sequence: CDR1 KGHSH, CDR2 LQKENI. DNA for the CDR3: TGTGCCAGCTCAACGGGACAGGGAATTCAAGAGACCCAGTACTTC. Its translation: CASSTGQGIQETQYF.

This clonotype was picked up many times. V and J are TRBV20-1 and TRBJ1-2; D is unresolved. Germline-derived CDR1 and CDR2 are DFQATT and SNEGSKA (reference sequence). The CDR3 has 13 amino acids. The V and J ends lost 0 bases and 4 bases respectively, with 9 bases between them. DNA for the CDR3: TGCAGTGCTAGAGAGAGCAGCCTCTATGGCTACACCTTC. Its translation: CSARESSLYGYTF.

In this sample, this clonotype turned up many times. The genes are TRBV7-6 and TRBJ1-3; D not certain. Trimming shortened V by 5 bases and J by 4 bases, and 18 bases separated the two germline ends. The germline V gene encodes CDR1 SGHVS and CDR2 FNYEAQ. This CDR3 is 16 amino acids long. CDR3 sequence: CASSPYRERRGNTIYF. The CDR3 region has the DNA TGTGCCAGCAGCCCATACCGGGAACGGAGAGGAAACACCATATATTTT.

This clonotype was recorded at least ten times. This sequence joins TRBV24-1 and TRBJ2-3; unclear D gene. The CDR3 has 14 residues. The germline V gene encodes CDR1 KGHDR and CDR2 SFDVKD. The V end was cut by 2 bases, the J end by 2 bases, with 7 bases between. The CDR3 DNA reads as TGTGCCACCAGTGATTGGGATCTCACAGATACGCAGTATTTT. This translates into CATSDWDLTDTQYF.

This clonotype occurred many times. CDR3 in amino acids: CAISESPGNTEAFF. The CDR3 DNA reads TGTGCCATCAGTGAGTCGCCAGGGAACACTGAAGCTTTCTTT. V and J are TRBV10-3 and TRBJ1-1; D not certain. CDR3 size: 14 residues. Germline V CDR1 and CDR2: ENHRY, SYGVKD. V lost 0 bases and J 1 base, leaving 6 bases between the germline ends.

The chain uses TRBV6-2 or TRBV6-3 and TRBJ2-1; possible D gene TRBD1, 5 bases. Germline loops: CDR1 MNHEY, CDR2 SVGEGT. V was cut by 9 bases and J by 9 bases, with 12 bases left in between. The CDR3 contains 11 residues. CDR3 sequence: CASSAGPEQFF. The CDR3 bases are TGTGCCAGTAGTGCAGGGCCTGAGCAGTTCTTC.

In this sample, this clonotype turned up many times. The rearrangement uses TRBV6-2 or TRBV6-3 and TRBJ2-5; no firm D call. The CDR3 length is 12 residues. V lost 8 bases to trimming and J lost 7 bases, with 14 bases between them. Germline lookup yields CDR1 MNHEY and CDR2 SVGEGT. CDR3 DNA: TGTGCCAGCGGAGCCTTCCAGAGGACCCAGTACTTC. Amino acid sequence: CASGAFQRTQYF.